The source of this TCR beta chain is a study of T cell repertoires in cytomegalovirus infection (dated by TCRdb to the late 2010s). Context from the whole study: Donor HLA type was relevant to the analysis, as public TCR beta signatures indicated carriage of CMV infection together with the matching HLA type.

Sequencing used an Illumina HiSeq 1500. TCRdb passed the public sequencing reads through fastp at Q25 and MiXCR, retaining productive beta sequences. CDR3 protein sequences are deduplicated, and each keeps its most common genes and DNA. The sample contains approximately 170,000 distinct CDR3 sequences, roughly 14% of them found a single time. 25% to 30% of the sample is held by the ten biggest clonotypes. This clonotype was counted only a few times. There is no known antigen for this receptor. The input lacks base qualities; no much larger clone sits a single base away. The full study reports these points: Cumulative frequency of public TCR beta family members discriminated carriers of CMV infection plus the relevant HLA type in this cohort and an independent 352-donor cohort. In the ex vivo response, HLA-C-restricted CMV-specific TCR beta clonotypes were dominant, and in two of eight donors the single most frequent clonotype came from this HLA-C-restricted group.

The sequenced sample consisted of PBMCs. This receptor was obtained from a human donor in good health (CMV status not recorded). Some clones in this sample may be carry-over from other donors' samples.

For the CDR3, the sequence is CASSLSGRRYEQYF. The sequenced DNA: TGTGCCAGCAGCCTCAGCGGGAGGAGGTACGAGCAGTACTTC. The chain was built from TRBV6-2 or TRBV6-3 and TRBJ2-7; TRBD2 fits 9 bases in the junction. The CDR3, cysteine through phenylalanine, is 14 amino acids long. Only CDR3 DNA remains: 42 bases, in frame from the first base. For this chain, trimming is 6 bases at the V end and 4 bases at the J end, and the number of junction bases without a gene match is 7. CDR1 and CDR2 (MNHEY, SVGEGT) derive from the germline V gene.